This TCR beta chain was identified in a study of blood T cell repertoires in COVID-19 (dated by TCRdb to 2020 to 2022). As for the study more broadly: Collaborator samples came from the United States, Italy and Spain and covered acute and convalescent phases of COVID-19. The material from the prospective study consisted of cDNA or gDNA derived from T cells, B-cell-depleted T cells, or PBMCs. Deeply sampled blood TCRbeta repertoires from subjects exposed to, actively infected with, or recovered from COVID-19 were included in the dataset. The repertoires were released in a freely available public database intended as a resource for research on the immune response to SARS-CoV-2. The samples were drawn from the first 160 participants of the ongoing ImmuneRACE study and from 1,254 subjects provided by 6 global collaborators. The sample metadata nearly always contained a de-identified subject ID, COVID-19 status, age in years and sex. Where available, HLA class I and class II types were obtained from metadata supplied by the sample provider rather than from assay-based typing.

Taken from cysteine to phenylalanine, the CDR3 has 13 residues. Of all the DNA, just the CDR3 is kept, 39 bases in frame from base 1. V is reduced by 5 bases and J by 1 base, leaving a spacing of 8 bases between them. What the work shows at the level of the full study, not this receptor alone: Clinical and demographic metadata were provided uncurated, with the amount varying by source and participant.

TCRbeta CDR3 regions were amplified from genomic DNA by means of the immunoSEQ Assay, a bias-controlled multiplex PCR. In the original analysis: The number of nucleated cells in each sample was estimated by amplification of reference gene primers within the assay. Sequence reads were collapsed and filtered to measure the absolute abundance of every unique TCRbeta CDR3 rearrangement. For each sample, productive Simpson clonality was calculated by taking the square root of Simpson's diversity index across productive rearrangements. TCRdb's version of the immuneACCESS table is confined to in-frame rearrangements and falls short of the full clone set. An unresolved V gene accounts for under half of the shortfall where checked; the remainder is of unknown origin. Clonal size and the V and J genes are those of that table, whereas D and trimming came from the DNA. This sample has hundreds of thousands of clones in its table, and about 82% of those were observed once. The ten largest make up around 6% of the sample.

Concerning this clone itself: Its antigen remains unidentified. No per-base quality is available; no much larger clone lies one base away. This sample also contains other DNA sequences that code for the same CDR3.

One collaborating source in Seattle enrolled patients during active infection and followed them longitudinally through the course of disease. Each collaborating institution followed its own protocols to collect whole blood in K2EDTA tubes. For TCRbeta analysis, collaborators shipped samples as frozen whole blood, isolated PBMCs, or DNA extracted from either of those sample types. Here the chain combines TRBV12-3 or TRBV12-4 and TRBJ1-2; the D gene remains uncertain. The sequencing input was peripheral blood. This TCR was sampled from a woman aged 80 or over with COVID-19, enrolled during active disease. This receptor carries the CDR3 CASSPTDNYGYTF. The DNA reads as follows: TGTGCCAGCAGTCCGACTGATAACTATGGCTACACCTTC.